These T cell receptor beta chains were read from a single sample in a study of T cell responses to AZD1222 COVID-19 vaccine. Sequencing was performed with immunoSEQ multiplex PCR; in TCRdb, only in-frame clones are kept and a portion is missing. The sample yields about 190,000 clones, over 80% seen once. Specimen: peripheral blood, collected on day 0 of MenACWY control vaccination. Every receptor here comes from an adult in good health. Both conserved end residues are part of each CDR3. A D gene is named only where the DNA matches it firmly. Clone size appears in some rows only: once, few, many, or a class for an expanded clone.

j_call | d_call | v_call | clone_size | cdr3_aa | cdr3_nt
TRBJ2-6 | TRBD2 | TRBV5-4 | . | CASSGRLAGASSGANVLTF | TGTGCCAGCAGCGGCAGACTAGCGGGGGCCTCCTCTGGGGCCAACGTCCTGACTTTC
TRBJ2-5 | . | TRBV5-1 | . | CASSYGGNGETQYF | TGCGCCAGCAGCTACGGGGGTAATGGGGAGACCCAGTACTTC
TRBJ1-5 | . | TRBV28 | few | CASIRTLGRSSNQPQHF | TGTGCCAGCATACGTACCCTCGGGCGGTCCAGCAATCAGCCCCAGCATTTT
TRBJ1-2 | . | TRBV3-1/TRBV3-2 | . | CASSQDDYGYTF | TGTGCCAGCAGCCAAGACGACTATGGCTACACCTTC
TRBJ1-2 | . | TRBV5-8 | . | CASSFTGPSQYGYTF | TGTGCCAGCAGCTTCACGGGACCGTCGCAGTATGGCTACACCTTC
TRBJ1-4 | TRBD1 | TRBV10-3 | . | CATRDRGEKLFF | TGTGCCACTCGGGACAGGGGTGAAAAACTGTTTTTT
TRBJ1-6 | TRBD1 | TRBV30 | . | CAWGQGSPLHF | TGTGCCTGGGGACAGGGTTCACCCCTCCACTTT
TRBJ1-3 | . | TRBV29-1 | . | CSVAEISGNTIYF | TGCAGCGTTGCAGAGATCTCTGGAAACACCATATATTTT
TRBJ1-2 | . | TRBV6-5 | . | CASSYDRNYGYTF | TGTGCCAGCAGTTACGACAGAAACTATGGCTACACCTTC
TRBJ2-2 | TRBD1 | TRBV2 | . | CASRPPGQGAFGELFF | TGTGCCAGCAGACCACCGGGACAGGGGGCCTTCGGGGAGCTGTTTTTT
TRBJ2-7 | TRBD1 | TRBV16 | . | CASSHGRISGQHYEQYF | TGTGCCAGCAGCCACGGACGGATTTCGGGACAGCACTACGAGCAGTACTTC
TRBJ1-1 | . | TRBV24-1 | . | CATRGEAGSTEAFF | TGTGCCACAAGAGGGGAGGCGGGGTCGACTGAAGCTTTCTTT
TRBJ1-2 | . | TRBV15 | . | CATSRDYTGRGNANYGYTF | TGTGCCACCAGCAGAGATTATACAGGCCGAGGGAATGCTAACTATGGCTACACCTTC
TRBJ2-1 | . | TRBV13 | . | CASSPLQGANYNEQFF | TGTGCCAGCAGTCCTCTTCAAGGGGCAAACTACAATGAGCAGTTCTTC
TRBJ2-1 | . | TRBV5-4 | . | CASSLVGSGYNEQFF | TGTGCCAGCAGCTTGGTGGGATCTGGGTACAATGAGCAGTTCTTC
TRBJ2-3 | . | TRBV3-1/TRBV3-2 | . | CASSPGQTTDTQYF | TGTGCCAGCAGCCCAGGACAGACCACAGATACGCAGTATTTT
TRBJ2-1 | TRBD2 | TRBV30 | . | CAWSPGGDEQFF | TGTGCCTGGAGTCCTGGGGGGGATGAGCAGTTCTTC
TRBJ2-1 | TRBD2 | TRBV19 | . | CATRGGNEQFF | TGTGCCACCCGGGGAGGGAATGAGCAGTTCTTC
TRBJ1-5 | . | TRBV19 | . | CASTSAGHQPQHF | .
TRBJ2-2 | TRBD2 | TRBV5-1 | . | CASSLTSGNTGELFF | TGCGCCAGCAGCTTGACTAGCGGGAACACCGGGGAGCTGTTTTTT
TRBJ2-1 | . | TRBV6-5 | . | CASSLRQNNEQFF | TGTGCCAGCAGCCTTAGACAGAACAATGAGCAGTTCTTC
TRBJ2-4 | . | TRBV6-6 | . | CASRRLEQGTRAKNIQYF | TGTGCCAGCAGACGACTAGAACAGGGTACGCGGGCCAAGAACATTCAGTACTTC
TRBJ1-1 | . | TRBV9 | . | CASSVDYRNTEAFF | TGTGCCAGCAGCGTAGATTACAGGAACACTGAAGCTTTCTTT
TRBJ1-1 | . | TRBV12-3/TRBV12-4 | . | CASSWGLNTEAFF | TGTGCCAGCAGTTGGGGATTGAACACTGAAGCTTTCTTT
TRBJ1-5 | . | TRBV28 | . | CASSFNSQSNQPQHF | TGTGCCAGCAGTTTTAATAGCCAGAGCAATCAGCCCCAGCATTTT
TRBJ2-1 | . | TRBV7-9 | . | CASSWQGRGNEQFF | TGTGCCAGCAGCTGGCAGGGCAGGGGCAATGAGCAGTTCTTC
TRBJ2-7 | . | TRBV6-5 | . | CASSYSTAGPLYEQYF | TGTGCCAGCAGTTACTCGACTGCGGGGCCTCTCTACGAGCAGTACTTC
TRBJ1-4 | . | TRBV19 | . | CASSMYEGSPNEKLFF | TGTGCCAGTAGTATGTACGAGGGCAGTCCTAATGAAAAACTGTTTTTT
TRBJ2-5 | TRBD2 | TRBV20-1 | . | CSASTSAETQYF | TGCAGTGCTAGTACTAGCGCAGAGACCCAGTACTTC
TRBJ2-1 | . | TRBV4-2 | . | CASSPLPGVYNEQFF | TGTGCCAGCAGCCCCTTACCGGGGGTCTACAATGAGCAGTTCTTC
TRBJ2-7 | TRBD2 | TRBV4-3 | . | CASSQGVSGSYEQYF | TGCGCCAGCAGCCAAGGCGTTAGCGGGAGCTACGAGCAGTACTTC
TRBJ1-2 | TRBD1 | TRBV9 | . | CASSSGDRNNYGYTF | TGTGCCAGCAGCTCTGGGGACAGAAATAACTATGGCTACACCTTC
TRBJ2-2 | TRBD2 | TRBV2 | once | CASSDGLAGVANTGELFF | TGTGCCAGCAGTGATGGACTAGCGGGAGTCGCGAACACCGGGGAGCTGTTTTTT
TRBJ1-4 | . | TRBV18 | . | CASSQREGTELFF | TGTGCCAGCTCACAACGAGAGGGCACGGAACTGTTTTTT
TRBJ1-6 | TRBD1 | TRBV2 | . | CASISPPGQGYSPLHF | TGTGCCAGCATTTCACCTCCGGGACAGGGGTATTCACCCCTCCACTTT
TRBJ1-1 | . | TRBV19 | . | CASSIGAVGNTEAFF | TGTGCCAGTAGTATCGGAGCCGTGGGGAACACTGAAGCTTTCTTT
TRBJ1-1 | TRBD1 | TRBV7-6 | . | CASSRDRNTEAFF | TGTGCCAGCAGCAGGGACAGGAACACTGAAGCTTTCTTT
TRBJ2-2 | . | TRBV10-3 | . | CAISESLRGLTGELFF | TGTGCCATCAGTGAGTCGTTGCGGGGGCTCACCGGGGAGCTGTTTTTT
TRBJ1-5 | . | TRBV18 | . | CASSPVPADQPQHF | TGTGCCAGCTCACCTGTACCAGCTGATCAGCCCCAGCATTTT
TRBJ1-2 | . | TRBV14 | . | CASSQDRRGFGYTF | TGTGCCAGCAGCCAAGACCGGAGGGGTTTTGGCTACACCTTC
TRBJ2-7 | . | TRBV27 | . | CASSLWGVGGAYEQYF | TGTGCCAGCAGTTTATGGGGGGTAGGAGGGGCCTACGAGCAGTACTTC
TRBJ2-5 | . | TRBV28 | . | CASRAGETQYF | TGTGCCAGCAGGGCGGGTGAGACCCAGTACTTC
TRBJ2-7 | TRBD1 | TRBV6-5 | . | CASTRTRGTYEQYF | TGTGCCAGCACCCGGACCAGGGGGACCTACGAGCAGTACTTC
TRBJ2-5 | TRBD1 | TRBV30 | . | CAWSVTGGQETQYF | TGTGCCTGGAGTGTCACAGGGGGCCAAGAGACCCAGTACTTC
TRBJ2-5 | . | TRBV6-1 | . | CASSEVGGQETQYF | TGTGCCAGCAGTGAAGTGGGGGGTCAAGAGACCCAGTACTTC
TRBJ1-2 | . | TRBV28 | . | CASSDEGYGYTF | TGTGCCAGCAGCGACGAGGGGTATGGCTACACCTTC
TRBJ2-5 | TRBD2 | TRBV23-1 | few | CASSPERPWTSGSPNQETQYF | TGCGCCAGCAGTCCTGAGCGACCCTGGACTAGCGGGAGTCCCAACCAAGAGACCCAGTACTTC
TRBJ2-3 | TRBD2 | TRBV5-8 | . | CASSLGLAGDTDTQYF | TGTGCCAGCAGCTTAGGACTAGCGGGTGACACAGATACGCAGTATTTT
TRBJ2-7 | . | TRBV10-3 | . | CAISESNSYEQYF | TGTGCCATCAGTGAGTCCAACTCCTACGAGCAGTACTTC
TRBJ1-2 | TRBD1 | TRBV5-1 | . | CASSPALGQVGDYGYTF | TGCGCCAGCAGCCCCGCCCTCGGACAGGTTGGGGACTATGGCTACACCTTC
TRBJ2-7 | . | TRBV20-1 | few | CSANNLYEQYF | TGCAGTGCTAACAATCTCTACGAGCAGTACTTC